These 22 T cell receptor beta chains came from one sample sequenced in a study of radiotherapy plus CTLA-4 blockade in lung cancer. Method: immunoSEQ multiplex PCR; TCRdb's copy keeps in-frame clones and lacks some. The repertoire holds 45,000 or so clones, with around nine tenths as singletons. Here the sequenced sample was peripheral blood, taken from a patient treated with radiotherapy plus ipilimumab. These receptors all come from a human donor with non-small cell lung cancer whose response to radiotherapy plus ipilimumab could not be evaluated.

V is TRBV6-5 and J is TRBJ2-3; tentative D call: TRBD2 (6 bases). Germline V gene data show CDR1 as MNHEY and CDR2 as SVGAGI. The CDR3 spans 15 residues. Trimming cost V 6 bases and J 0 bases, with 13 bases left between them. CDR3 bases: TGTGCCAGCAGAGGAGGGCCTACTAGCACAGATACGCAGTATTTT. This encodes CASRGGPTSTDTQYF.

The CDR3 coding sequence is TGTGCCAGCAGCTTGGGGTTACTAGCGGGAGGTACCGGGGAGCTGTTTTTT. It specifies CASSLGLLAGGTGELFF. V is TRBV5-4 and J is TRBJ2-2, with 12 bases that match TRBD2. Germline V gene data show CDR1 as SGHNT and CDR2 as YYREEE (reference sequence). CDR3 length equals 17 residues. V was pared by 0 bases and J by 5 bases, with 5 bases of the junction left unmatched.

This clone occurred a few times. V and J are TRBV9 and TRBJ2-1; 12 bases are a match to TRBD1. Germline V lookup: CDR1 SGDLS, CDR2 YYNGEE. There are 17 residues in the CDR3. V was clipped by 4 bases and J by 6 bases; unmatched bases: 11. As DNA, the CDR3 is TGTGCCAGCAGCCTTCCCCCGGGACAGGGGGCTGGCAATGAGCAGTTCTTC. It yields the protein CASSLPPGQGAGNEQFF.

The CDR3 is CASRHREGASEQFF. For the CDR3, the DNA is TGTGCCAGCAGACACCGGGAGGGGGCCAGTGAGCAGTTCTTC. The V gene is TRBV27, the J gene TRBJ2-1; possibly TRBD2 for D (8 bases). CDR1 MNHEY and CDR2 SMNVEV come from the germline V gene (reference sequence). The V end lost 6 bases, the J end lost 9 bases, and 18 bases lay between the germline ends. The CDR3 loop spans 14 amino acids.

The CDR3 DNA reads as TGTGCCACCAGCAGAGAACAGGTCTCTGGGGCCAACGTCCTGACTTTC. Translation: CATSREQVSGANVLTF. The chain recombines TRBV15 with TRBJ2-6; a possible D gene is TRBD1 (5 bases). The germline gives CDR1 LNHNV, CDR2 YYDKDF (reference sequence). The CDR3 covers 16 residues. Trimming cost V 0 bases and J 0 bases, with 6 bases left between them.

The genes are TRBV28 and TRBJ1-3, with 7 bases that match TRBD1. Germline CDR1 reads MDHEN; CDR2 reads SYDVKM. This CDR3 comprises 14 residues. J was trimmed by 4 bases and V by 6 bases; bases with no gene match: 6. CDR3 protein: CASSPTGHGNTIYF. The CDR3 coding sequence is TGTGCCAGCAGCCCGACAGGGCACGGAAACACCATATATTTT.

The chain combines TRBV5-1 with TRBJ2-5, with 14 nucleotides matching TRBD2. CDR1 and CDR2 from the germline V gene are SGHRS and YFSETQ. V was pared by 0 bases and J by 4 bases, with 8 bases of the junction left unmatched. The CDR3 sequence is 18 residues long. The CDR3 coding sequence is TGCGCCAGCAGCTTGGGGTCGACTAGCGGGGGGGCCAGAGAGACCCAGTACTTC. Encoded protein: CASSLGSTSGGARETQYF.

V and J are TRBV11-2 and TRBJ2-1; 11 bases align to TRBD2. The CDR3 spans 17 residues. The V gene's germline CDR1 is SGHAT and CDR2 FQNNGV. The V gene end was trimmed by 8 bases and the J gene end by 10 bases; junction bases not matched to a gene: 19. In nucleotides, the CDR3 is TGTGCCAGCCGTAATAGGGGTCTGGGACTAGCGGTTTACGAGCAGTTCTTC. Its protein product is CASRNRGLGLAVYEQFF. The whole variable domain, filled in from reference TRBV11-2 and TRBJ2-1, reads EAGVAQSPRYKIIEKRQSVAFWCNPISGHATLYWYQQILGQGPKLLIQFQNNGVVDDSQLPKDRFSAERLKGVDSTLKIQPAKLEDSAVYLCASRNRGLGLAVYEQFFGPGTRLTVL.

The chain links TRBV15 to TRBJ1-1; D remains unclear. Trimming pared 0 bases from V and 2 bases from J, leaving 4 bases between. The CDR3 has 13 amino acids. Germline V gene lookup returns CDR1 LNHNV and CDR2 YYDKDF (reference sequence). The CDR3 here is CATSRDGNTEAFF. The DNA of the CDR3 is TGTGCCACCAGCAGAGACGGTAACACTGAAGCTTTCTTT. Full variable domain (missing parts from reference TRBV15 and TRBJ1-1): DAMVIQNPRYQVTQFGKPVTLSCSQTLNHNVMYWYQQKSSQAPKLLFHYYDKDFNNEADTPDNFQSRRPNTSFCFLDIRSPGLGDTAMYLCATSRDGNTEAFFGQGTRLTVV.

J is TRBJ2-7 and V is TRBV7-2; 7 bases fit TRBD1. Per germline, CDR1 SGHTA and CDR2 FQGNSA. V lost 2 bases to trimming and J lost 7 bases; unmatched junction nucleotides: 5. The CDR3 sequence is 13 residues long. CDR3 sequence (DNA): TGTGCCAGCAGCTTAACAGGGGCTCAAGAGCAGTACTTC. It translates to CASSLTGAQEQYF.

The chain couples TRBV19 to TRBJ2-7; D possibly corresponds to TRBD1 (6 bases). Between the trimmed V and J ends, which lost 1 base and 2 bases, there was a span of 12 bases. Germline V lookup: CDR1 LNHDA, CDR2 SQIVND (reference sequence). This CDR3 has 15 residues. The CDR3 DNA reads TGTGCCAGTAGTATAGGGACAGCGGATACCTACGAGCAGTACTTC. This codes for CASSIGTADTYEQYF. The full variable domain, rest sourced from reference TRBV19 and TRBJ2-7, is DGGITQSPKYLFRKEGQNVTLSCEQNLNHDAMYWYRQDPGQGLRLIYYSQIVNDFQKGDIAEGYSVSREKKESFPLTVTSAQKNPTAFYLCASSIGTADTYEQYFGPGTRLTVT.

Here the CDR3 reads CAITDRQGARNEQFF. CDR3 nucleotides: TGTGCCATCACGGATCGACAGGGGGCCCGGAATGAGCAGTTCTTC. The V call is TRBV7-8, the J call TRBJ2-1; 10 bases match TRBD1. The V gene end was trimmed by 10 bases and the J gene end by 7 bases; junction bases not matched to a gene: 13. The CDR3 covers 15 residues. Germline V CDR1 and CDR2: SGHVS, FQNEAQ.

The chain uses TRBV14 and TRBJ2-3, with 7 bases matching TRBD2. The CDR3 runs to 16 residues. Trimming removed 0 bases from V and 0 bases from J; junction bases left unmatched: 3. CDR1 and CDR2 (germline): SGHDN, FVKESK. The CDR3 protein is CASSQELAASTDTQYF. CDR3 bases: TGTGCCAGCAGCCAAGAGCTAGCGGCTAGCACAGATACGCAGTATTTT.

This chain links TRBV7-9 with TRBJ2-1, with 11 nucleotides matching TRBD2. After removal of 5 bases from V and 1 base from J, the junction contained 7 bases not matched to a gene. CDR1 is SEHNR, CDR2 FQNEAQ, per germline (reference sequence). The CDR3 sequence is 17 residues long. The CDR3 region is CASSPPGLAVSYNEQFF. For the CDR3, the DNA is TGTGCCAGCAGCCCACCGGGACTAGCGGTGTCCTACAATGAGCAGTTCTTC.

The chain recombines TRBV5-8 with TRBJ1-5; tentative D call: TRBD1 (5 bases). Trimming took 0 bases from V and 7 from J, leaving 5 bases between them. CDR3 length: 12 residues. In germline, CDR1 is SGHTS, CDR2 YDEGEE. The CDR3 reads CASSLAGQPQHF. The CDR3, as DNA: TGTGCCAGCAGCTTGGCAGGGCAGCCCCAGCATTTT.

The rearrangement joins TRBV27 to TRBJ2-3; the match to TRBD2 covers 14 bases. Germline values: CDR1 MNHEY, CDR2 SMNVEV (reference sequence). V trimming: 4 bases; J trimming: 6 bases; junction bases outside the gene matches: 9. This CDR3 has 17 amino acids. The DNA of the CDR3 is TGTGCCAGCAGTTCTCTCGGGACTAGCGGGAGAGTGGATACGCAGTATTTT. Protein: CASSSLGTSGRVDTQYF.

The gene calls are TRBV2 and TRBJ2-1; 14 bases are shared with TRBD2. With 6 bases clipped from V and 4 bases from J, the junction kept 8 bases outside the gene matches. Germline loops: CDR1 SNHLY, CDR2 FYNNEI. This CDR3 comprises 17 residues. Here the CDR3 reads CASRGPGLAGAYNEQFF. In nucleotides, the CDR3 is TGTGCCAGCAGGGGACCGGGACTAGCGGGGGCTTACAATGAGCAGTTCTTC.

The V and J genes are TRBV28 and TRBJ2-2; D is possibly TRBD2 (6 bases). This CDR3 region has 16 residues. In germline, CDR1 is MDHEN, CDR2 SYDVKM. V was clipped by 8 bases and J by 5 bases, with 21 bases between them. CDR3 nucleotides: TGTGCCAGCGGCCTGAGTCCGTTGGAGGGAACCGGGGAGCTGTTTTTT. This encodes CASGLSPLEGTGELFF.

The chain has TRBV2 and TRBJ2-3, with 11 bases aligning to TRBD2. After removal of 10 bases from V and 2 bases from J, the junction contained 14 bases not matched to a gene. Germline loops: CDR1 SNHLY, CDR2 FYNNEI. This CDR3 comprises 17 residues. The CDR3 sequence: CATSPGPGLAATDTQYF. The CDR3 region has the DNA TGTGCCACCTCCCCGGGACCGGGACTAGCGGCCACAGATACGCAGTATTTT.

The chain carries TRBV7-2 and TRBJ1-2; no reliable D call. The CDR3 spans 12 residues. Deletions cut 4 bases from V and 5 bases from J, with 8 bases between. The germline CDR1 and CDR2 sequences are SGHTA and FQGNSA. CDR3 amino acids: CASSSGLYGYTF. The CDR3 DNA reads TGTGCCAGCAGCTCGGGGTTATATGGCTACACCTTC.

The J gene is TRBJ1-3, the V gene TRBV6-6; 8 bases match TRBD1. J was trimmed by 3 bases and V by 6 bases; bases with no gene match: 10. From germline, CDR1 is MNHNY and CDR2 SVGAGI (reference sequence). The CDR3 spans 16 residues. The DNA of the CDR3 is TGTGCCAGCAGCGGGCAGGGGGCGTCGGATGGAAACACCATATATTTT. Residues: CASSGQGASDGNTIYF.

The chain is built from TRBV7-9 and TRBJ1-1, with D hard to call. This CDR3 is 11 amino acids long. The V and J ends lost 7 bases and 5 bases respectively, with 8 bases between them. The germline V gene has CDR1 SEHNR and CDR2 FQNEAQ (reference sequence). In DNA form, the CDR3 reads TGTGCCAGCACCCCCCGGACTGAAGCTTTCTTT. Protein: CASTPRTEAFF.